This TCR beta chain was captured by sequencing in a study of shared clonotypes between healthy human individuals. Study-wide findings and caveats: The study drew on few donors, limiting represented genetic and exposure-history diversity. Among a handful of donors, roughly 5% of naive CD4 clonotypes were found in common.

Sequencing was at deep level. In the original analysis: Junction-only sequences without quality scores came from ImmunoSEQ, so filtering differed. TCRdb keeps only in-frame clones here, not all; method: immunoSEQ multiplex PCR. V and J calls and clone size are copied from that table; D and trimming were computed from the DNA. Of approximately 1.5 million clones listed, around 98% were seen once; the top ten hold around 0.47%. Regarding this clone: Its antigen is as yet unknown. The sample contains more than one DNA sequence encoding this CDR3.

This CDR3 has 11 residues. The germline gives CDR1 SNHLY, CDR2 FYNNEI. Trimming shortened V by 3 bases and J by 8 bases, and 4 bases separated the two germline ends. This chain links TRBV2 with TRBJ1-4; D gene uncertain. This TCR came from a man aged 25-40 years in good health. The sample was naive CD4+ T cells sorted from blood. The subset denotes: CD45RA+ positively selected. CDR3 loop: CASSENEKLFF. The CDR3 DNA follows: TGTGCCAGCAGTGAGAACGAAAAACTGTTTTTT.